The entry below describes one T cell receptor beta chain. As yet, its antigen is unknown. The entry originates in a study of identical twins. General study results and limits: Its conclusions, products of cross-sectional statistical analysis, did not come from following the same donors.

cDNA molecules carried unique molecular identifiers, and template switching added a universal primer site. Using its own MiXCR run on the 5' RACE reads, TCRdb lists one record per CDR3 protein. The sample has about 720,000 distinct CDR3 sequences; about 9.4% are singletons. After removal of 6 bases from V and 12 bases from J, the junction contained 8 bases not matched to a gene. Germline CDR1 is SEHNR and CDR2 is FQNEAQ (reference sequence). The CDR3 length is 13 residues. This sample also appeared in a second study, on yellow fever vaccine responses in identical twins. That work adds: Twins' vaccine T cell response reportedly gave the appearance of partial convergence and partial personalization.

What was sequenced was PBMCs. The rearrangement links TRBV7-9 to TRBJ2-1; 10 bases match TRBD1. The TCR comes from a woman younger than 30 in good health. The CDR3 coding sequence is TGTGCCAGCAGTCCCCCGGGGGACAGGGGGCAGTTCTTC. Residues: CASSPPGDRGQFF.